This T cell receptor beta chain was retrieved from a study of shared T cell receptors in the human thymus. Assay used: immunoSEQ multiplex PCR; TCRdb lists only in-frame clones, some missing. The table has under 700,000 clones, around 78% seen once. The CDR3 consists of 15 residues. CDR1 MDHEN and CDR2 SYDVKM come from the germline V gene. Losses at the gene ends were 6 bases for V and 3 bases for J; bases not matched to a gene: 7. The sample was also reused in another study, on human thymus T cells. That report notes: Thymic as well as blood repertoires seemed to favor certain V and J genes unevenly. Related reports documented highly overlapping thymic repertoires among unrelated individuals.

This sequence joins TRBV28 and TRBJ1-5; TRBD1 aligns across 8 bases. The source is a boy in the first two years of life with a congenital heart defect. Sequenced: thymocytes. The CDR3 region is CASSSGQGNNQPQHF. The CDR3 bases are TGTGCCAGCAGCTCCGGACAGGGCAACAATCAGCCCCAGCATTTT.